The entry that follows covers one TCR beta chain sequence. These data originate in a study of shared clonotypes between healthy human individuals. Study background: Each donor contributed plates that comprised three CD4 naive, three CD4 memory, two CD8 naive and one CD8 memory.

The CDR3 spans 14 residues. V was clipped by 6 bases and J by 3 bases; unmatched bases: 5. CDR1 and CDR2 from the germline V gene are MNHEY and SMNVEV (reference sequence). Replicate sorted-subset PCRs were loaded with 150 to 250 ng DNA, tens of thousands of T cell genomes. The repertoire was sequenced with immunoSEQ multiplex PCR; TCRdb's copy has only in-frame clones and lacks some. The sample includes over a million clones, roughly 96% seen only once; the top ten take over 1%. The J gene is TRBJ2-5, the V gene TRBV27; 9 bases fit TRBD1. The sequence came from a man aged 30 to 45 in good health. Material: naive CD4+ T cells sorted from blood. Regarding subset: CD45RA+ positively selected. CDR3 bases: TGTGCCAGCAGACCCTGGGACAGGGAAGAGACCCAGTACTTC. It yields the protein CASRPWDREETQYF.